The 16 T cell receptor beta chains below were found in one sample sequenced in a study of regulatory T cells in long-lasting Graves disease. Specified time point: newly diagnosed GD, antithyroid drugs for less than 3 months. The TCR library was made from RNA extracted from PBMCs. CDR3 regions were amplified by Arm-PCR using iRepertoire HTBI primers to build TCR beta libraries. Via MiXCR, TCRdb re-called the multiplex PCR reads, giving one row per CDR3 protein. The sample shows about 220,000 distinct CDR3 sequences, around 20% of them seen only once. The same data also went into a second study, on T cells in Graves' hyperthyroidism and ophthalmopathy.

This specimen consisted of peripheral blood mononuclear cells (PBMCs), obtained at new diagnosis, from a patient treated with antithyroid drugs. All receptors come from a woman in her thirties with Graves disease.

The table lists this clonotype with many counts. The CDR3 sequence: CASSQGAVRRNTEAFF. The CDR3 DNA sequence: TGCGCCAGCAGCCAAGGGGCGGTAAGGCGGAACACTGAAGCTTTCTTT. The V gene is TRBV4-1, the J gene TRBJ1-1; D remains ambiguous. From germline, CDR1 is MGHRA and CDR2 YSYEKL. The CDR3 runs to 16 residues. Trimming took 1 base from V and 1 from J, leaving 13 bases between them.

The CDR3, as DNA: TGTGCCAGCAACGCTGAGGGAAACACCATATATTTT. Encoded protein: CASNAEGNTIYF. The chain uses TRBV2 and TRBJ1-3, with D hard to call. Trimming removed 7 bases from V and 4 bases from J, with 8 bases in between. The CDR3 has 12 residues. Germline values: CDR1 SNHLY, CDR2 FYNNEI. Complete variable domain (other parts from reference TRBV2 and TRBJ1-3): EPEVTQTPSHQVTQMGQEVILRCVPISNHLYFYWYRQILGQKVEFLVSFYNNEISEKSEIFDDQFSVERPDGSNFTLKIRSTKLEDSAMYFCASNAEGNTIYFGEGSWLTVV.

This clonotype showed up many times. J is TRBJ2-2 and V is TRBV30; TRBD2 is a possible D gene (5 bases). The germline CDR1 and CDR2 sequences are GTSNPN and SVGIG (reference sequence). V gave up 4 bases and J gave up 0 bases, with 15 bases separating them. The CDR3 length is 16 residues. CDR3 sequence reads: CAWKSWAGSNTGELFF. CDR3 sequence (DNA): TGTGCCTGGAAGAGTTGGGCGGGCTCGAACACCGGGGAGCTGTTTTTT.

This rearrangement joins TRBV19 to TRBJ1-5, with 10 bases matching TRBD1. The CDR3 is 17 residues long. The junction had 10 bases not matched to a gene; V was cut back by 1 base and J by 7 bases. Germline-derived CDR1 and CDR2 are LNHDA and SQIVND (reference sequence). The CDR3 loop is CASSIVSGTGVGQPQHF. For the CDR3, the DNA is TGTGCCAGTAGTATAGTCTCCGGGACAGGGGTAGGGCAGCCCCAGCATTTT.

In the case of this clonotype: Germline is not matched at one junction end, which may reflect a read error. The chain recombines TRBV18 with TRBJ1-1; weak D call: TRBD1 (6 bases). CDR1 is KGHSH and CDR2 is LQKENI in the germline V gene. The CDR3 is 14 amino acids. The DNA for the CDR3 is TGTGCCAGATCACCCCCCGGACAGTACACTGAAGCCTTCTTT. It codes for CARSPPGQYTEAFF. Full variable domain (rest looked up from reference TRBV18 and TRBJ1-1): NAGVMQNPRHLVRRRGQEARLRCSPMKGHSHVYWYRQLPEEGLKFMVYLQKENIIDESGMPKERFSAEFPKEGPSILRIQQVVRGDSAAYFCARSPPGQYTEAFFGQGTRLTVV.

This clonotype has ten or more counts. The chain couples TRBV28 to TRBJ1-2; D gene ambiguous. Germline values: CDR1 MDHEN, CDR2 SYDVKM. The CDR3 loop spans 13 amino acids. V was pared by 3 bases and J by 2 bases, with 7 bases between. CDR3 in DNA: TGTGCCAGCAGTTTCCCAGCCAACTATGGCTACACCTTC. Translation: CASSFPANYGYTF.

To note about this clonotype: It may be a read error: a sequence one base away is much more abundant. As DNA, the CDR3 is TGTGCCAGCAGCCCTCCATCGGGACAGCTTTCAAAGACCCAGCACTTC. Translated, it gives CASSPPSGQLSKTQHF. The V and J genes are TRBV7-2 and TRBJ2-5, with 7 bases lining up with TRBD1. The CDR3 extends over 16 amino acids. Germline CDR1 and CDR2: SGHTA and FQGNSA.

In this sample, this clonotype turned up once. This chain links TRBV6-2 or TRBV6-3 with TRBJ1-6, with a possible D match to TRBD1 (5 bases). The CDR3 contains 12 residues. V was pared by 5 bases and J by 10 bases, with 9 bases between. Germline CDR1 is MNHEY and CDR2 is SVGEGT. The CDR3: CASSTGKSPLHF. In DNA, the CDR3 is TGTGCCAGCAGTACAGGAAAGTCACCCCTCCACTTT.

The rearrangement joins TRBV2 to TRBJ2-3; 8 nucleotides match TRBD1. The CDR3 spans 13 residues. The germline V gene encodes CDR1 SNHLY and CDR2 FYNNEI. The V segment lost 7 bases and the J segment 1 base; nucleotides outside the gene matches: 1. Here the CDR3 reads CASTGQGTDTQYF. The CDR3 DNA reads as TGTGCCAGCACGGGACAGGGCACAGATACGCAGTATTTT.

The chain links TRBV2 to TRBJ2-6; D not resolved. The V and J ends lost 8 bases and 4 bases respectively, with 12 bases between them. Germline CDR1 reads SNHLY; CDR2 reads FYNNEI. This CDR3 region has 14 residues. The CDR3 bases are TGTGCCAGCTGCCAAGAGTCCGGGGCCAACGTCCTGACTTTC. This translates into CASCQESGANVLTF.

In this sample, this clonotype turned up many times. The chain has TRBV20-1 and TRBJ1-1, with 8 bases that match TRBD1. V was clipped by 1 base and J by 5 bases; unmatched bases: 6. Germline-derived CDR1 and CDR2 are DFQATT and SNEGSKA (reference sequence). This CDR3 has 14 amino acids. CDR3 protein: CSARVTGGRTEAFF. The CDR3, as DNA: TGCAGTGCTAGAGTTACAGGGGGTCGTACTGAAGCTTTCTTT.

This clonotype came up many times. With a much larger clone just one base away, this may be a read error. This chain joins TRBV28 and TRBJ1-1; D not certain. The CDR3 consists of 15 residues. Per germline, CDR1 MDHEN and CDR2 SYDVKM. The ends were cut back, 5 bases at V and 3 bases at J, with 16 bases in the middle. The CDR3 DNA sequence: TGTGCCAGCAGTCCCCGTACTACATGGGACACTGAAGCTTTCTTT. As protein: CASSPRTTWDTEAFF. Supplemented by reference TRBV28 and TRBJ1-1, the full variable domain reads DVKVTQSSRYLVKRTGEKVFLECVQDMDHENMFWYRQDPGLGLRLIYFSYDVKMKEKGDIPEGYSVSREKKERFSLILESASTNQTSMYLCASSPRTTWDTEAFFGQGTRLTVV.

This clonotype was seen at least ten times. The chain couples TRBV2 to TRBJ2-6, with a possible D match to TRBD1 (6 bases). The CDR3 runs 15 residues. Germline CDR1 reads SNHLY; CDR2 reads FYNNEI. With 7 bases removed from V and 0 bases from J, the gap between germline ends came to 10 bases. As DNA, the CDR3 is TGTGCCAGCAACCAAGGGGGCTCTGGGGCCAACGTCCTGACTTTC. Amino acids: CASNQGGSGANVLTF.

A note on this clonotype: A read error is likely here: a far larger clone is one base away. This chain connects TRBV7-6 to TRBJ2-5; tentatively, D is TRBD1 (5 bases). Near its end, the DNA agrees better with TRBJ2-1, so the J call may be wrong. CDR3 size: 17 residues. Germline CDR1 and CDR2: SGHVS and FNYEAQ. CDR3 nucleotides: TGTGCCAGCAGCTTTAGTCCCGAACAGGATCGCTACAATGAGCAGTTCTTC. It translates to CASSFSPEQDRYNEQFF.

This sequence joins TRBV6-2 or TRBV6-3 and TRBJ2-5, with D perhaps matching TRBD1 (5 bases). V lost 7 bases and J lost 1, with 13 bases in between. Germline V gene data show CDR1 as MNHEY and CDR2 as SVGEGT. The CDR3 covers 14 residues. The CDR3 region is CASTQGIPQETQYF. Here the CDR3 DNA reads TGTGCCAGCACCCAGGGAATCCCCCAAGAGACCCAGTACTTC.

This clonotype was recorded many times. The rearrangement links TRBV7-9 to TRBJ1-3; D gene ambiguous. V gave up 3 bases and J gave up 4 bases, with 4 bases separating them. The germline CDR1 and CDR2 sequences are SEHNR and FQNEAQ (reference sequence). This CDR3 spans 12 amino acids. The CDR3 here is CASSFRGNTIYF. The CDR3 DNA reads TGTGCCAGCAGCTTTCGGGGAAACACCATATATTTT.